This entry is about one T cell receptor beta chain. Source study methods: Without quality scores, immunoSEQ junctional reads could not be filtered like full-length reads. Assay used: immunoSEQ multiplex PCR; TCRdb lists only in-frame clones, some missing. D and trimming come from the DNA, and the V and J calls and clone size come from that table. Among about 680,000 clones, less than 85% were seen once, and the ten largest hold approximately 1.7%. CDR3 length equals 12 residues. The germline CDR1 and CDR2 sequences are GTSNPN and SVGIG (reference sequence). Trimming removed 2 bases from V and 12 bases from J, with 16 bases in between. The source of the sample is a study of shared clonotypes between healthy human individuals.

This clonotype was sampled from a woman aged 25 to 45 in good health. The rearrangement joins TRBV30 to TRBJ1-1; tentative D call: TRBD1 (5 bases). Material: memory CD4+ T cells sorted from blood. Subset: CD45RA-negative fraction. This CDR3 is CAWSTSPGRTFF. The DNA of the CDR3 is TGTGCCTGGAGTACCTCGCCGGGGCGGACTTTCTTT.